A single sample gave rise to the 15 T cell receptor beta chains below, sequenced in a study of CD8+ T cells in alopecia areata. Reverse transcribed after extraction, RNA yielded cDNA as the sequencing template. Assay: immunoSEQ multiplex PCR; the TCRdb copy retains only in-frame clones and omits some. The table has fewer than 250,000 clones, around three fifths seen once. The sample's treatment: oral pan-JAK inhibitor, 5-10 mg twice daily. The material sequenced was CD4+ T cells sorted from blood, taken at week 4, from a patient treated with tofacitinib. The receptor source for this set is a human donor with alopecia areata.

This chain connects TRBV29-1 to TRBJ2-2; a weak D match, TRBD1 (6 bases). The germline V gene encodes CDR1 SQVTM and CDR2 ANQGSEA. The CDR3 has 12 amino acids. The V gene lost 6 bases and the J gene lost 6 bases, with 11 bases spanning the gap. The CDR3 DNA sequence: TGCAGCGTCTTAGGGGGAGCCGGGGAGCTGTTTTTT. This sequence encodes CSVLGGAGELFF.

In its sample, this clone was seen a few times. This chain joins TRBV29-1 and TRBJ2-2; no clear D. This CDR3 has 14 residues. The V gene lost 5 bases and the J gene lost 0 bases, with 10 bases spanning the gap. Germline V gene sequence: CDR1 SQVTM, CDR2 ANQGSEA. CDR3 residues: CSVRLGSNTGELFF. The CDR3 DNA reads TGCAGCGTTAGGCTGGGCTCGAACACCGGGGAGCTGTTTTTT.

The rearrangement uses TRBV29-1 and TRBJ1-5; 8 bases are a match to TRBD1. The CDR3 totals 14 residues. Germline values: CDR1 SQVTM, CDR2 ANQGSEA. With 6 bases clipped from V and 1 base from J, the junction kept 5 bases outside the gene matches. Written as DNA, the CDR3 is TGCAGCGTGAGCGGACAGGGCAGCAATCAGCCCCAGCATTTT. Translation: CSVSGQGSNQPQHF.

The chain carries TRBV7-9 and TRBJ2-5; 8 nucleotides match TRBD1. V was clipped by 2 bases and J by 2 bases; unmatched bases: 7. CDR3 length equals 16 residues. Germline lookup yields CDR1 SEHNR and CDR2 FQNEAQ (reference sequence). This CDR3 reads CASSLPGTGLQETQYF. DNA of the CDR3: TGTGCCAGCAGCTTACCCGGGACAGGATTACAAGAGACCCAGTACTTC. The entire variable domain, with the rest obtained from reference TRBV7-9 and TRBJ2-5, is as follows: DTGVSQNPRHKITKRGQNVTFRCDPISEHNRLYWYRQTLGQGPEFLTYFQNEAQLEKSRLLSDRFSAERPKGSFSTLEIQRTEQGDSAMYLCASSLPGTGLQETQYFGPGTRLLVL.

The chain has TRBV4-2 and TRBJ1-5, with D perhaps matching TRBD1 (5 bases). CDR3 length: 15 amino acids. With 0 bases removed from V and 6 bases from J, the gap between germline ends came to 12 bases. CDR1 LGHNA and CDR2 YNFKEQ come from the germline V gene. CDR3 sequence: CASSQDVRGGQPQHF. The CDR3 coding sequence is TGTGCCAGCAGCCAAGACGTGCGGGGGGGTCAGCCCCAGCATTTT.

This clone was recorded a few times. This rearrangement joins TRBV4-1 to TRBJ1-1; D not resolved. The ends were cut back, 0 bases at V and 2 bases at J, with 7 bases in the middle. The CDR3 consists of 14 residues. The germline V gene encodes CDR1 MGHRA and CDR2 YSYEKL. The CDR3 protein is CASSQESRNTEAFF. CDR3 nucleotides: TGCGCCAGCAGCCAAGAATCCAGAAACACTGAAGCTTTCTTT.

The CDR3 DNA is TGTGCCAGCAGGAGGGAGGGAGGGACTTTCGGCTACACCTTC. Residues: CASRREGGTFGYTF. The rearrangement joins TRBV4-2 to TRBJ1-2; D is possibly TRBD1 (5 bases). V was pared by 6 bases and J by 8 bases, with 19 bases between. Germline-derived CDR1 and CDR2 are LGHNA and YNFKEQ. This CDR3 spans 14 amino acids.

This chain connects TRBV5-6 to TRBJ1-1, with D unclear. This CDR3 comprises 14 residues. Germline values: CDR1 SGHDT, CDR2 YYEEEE. V dropped 4 bases and J dropped 4 bases, with 14 bases sitting between them. The CDR3 here is CASSLIKWGTEAFF. In nucleotides, the CDR3 is TGTGCCAGCAGCCTTATTAAATGGGGCACTGAAGCTTTCTTT.

This clone has a single count. V is TRBV18 and J is TRBJ2-5; TRBD2 agrees at 8 bases. Germline CDR1 and CDR2: KGHSH and LQKENI. The ends lost 3 bases at V and 0 bases at J; junction bases unmatched: 3. The CDR3 consists of 15 residues. The CDR3 reads CASSPNSGDQETQYF. The CDR3 DNA reads TGTGCCAGCTCACCCAATAGCGGGGACCAAGAGACCCAGTACTTC.

The chain couples TRBV6-1 to TRBJ2-7; 9 nucleotides align to TRBD1. The J segment lost 2 bases and the V segment lost 5 bases, leaving 4 bases of the junction unmatched. The CDR3 runs 14 residues. CDR1 is MNHNS, CDR2 SASEGT, per germline. CDR3 in amino acids: CASSWGTGTYEQYF. DNA for the CDR3: TGTGCCAGCAGTTGGGGGACAGGGACCTACGAGCAGTACTTC.

J is TRBJ1-2 and V is TRBV6-5; 8 nucleotides line up with TRBD1. In germline, CDR1 is MNHEY, CDR2 SVGAGI. This CDR3 has 12 residues. The V gene end was trimmed by 4 bases and the J gene end by 7 bases; junction bases not matched to a gene: 2. The CDR3 bases are TGTGCCAGCAGTTCCGGACAGGGTGGCTACACCTTC. Protein: CASSSGQGGYTF.

This sequence joins TRBV29-1 and TRBJ1-3; unclear D gene. Looked up from germline, CDR1 is SQVTM and CDR2 is ANQGSEA. The CDR3 spans 15 residues. The V gene lost 0 bases and the J gene lost 0 bases, with 9 bases spanning the gap. The CDR3 DNA is TGCAGCGTTGAAGATCGACACTTCTCTGGAAACACCATATATTTT. Its protein product is CSVEDRHFSGNTIYF.

V usage is TRBV6-5 and J usage is TRBJ1-5; D may be TRBD1 (5 bases). With 6 bases removed from V and 1 base from J, the gap between germline ends came to 10 bases. Germline values: CDR1 MNHEY, CDR2 SVGAGI. There are 14 residues in the CDR3. The CDR3 region is CASSHRDSNQPQHF. The CDR3 DNA is TGTGCCAGCAGCCACCGGGACAGCAATCAGCCCCAGCATTTT.

This chain links TRBV2 with TRBJ2-3; the D is unclear. Germline V gene lookup returns CDR1 SNHLY and CDR2 FYNNEI. The germline V and J ends were trimmed by 5 bases and 5 bases, with 8 bases remaining between them. CDR3 size: 12 residues. Here the CDR3 DNA reads TGTGCCAGCAGTTCTCTAGTAGATACGCAGTATTTT. Residues: CASSSLVDTQYF.

A few counts support this clone. This chain links TRBV6-5 with TRBJ2-5; tentatively, D is TRBD2 (6 bases). The germline V and J ends were trimmed by 7 bases and 0 bases, with 15 bases remaining between them. CDR1 is MNHEY, CDR2 SVGAGI, per germline. The CDR3 is 15 residues long. The CDR3 coding sequence is TGTGCCAGCACCGTAAGAGGAGGGTACCAAGAGACCCAGTACTTC. This encodes CASTVRGGYQETQYF.